The 9 T cell receptor beta chains listed next were all sequenced from one sample in a study of blood T cells in healthy people across ages (dated by TCRdb to about 2015). Library construction relied on 5' RACE. For sequencing, an Illumina HiSeq 2500 was employed. A second PCR of roughly 6 to 11 cycles was run with a J-beta primer mix and a sample-barcoded 5' primer. TCRdb reprocessing: public reads trimmed at Q25 with fastp, clones called with MiXCR, in-frame beta chains kept. Each CDR3 protein gets just one entry, which takes the most common genes and DNA from the rows behind it. The sample yields some 1.5 million distinct CDR3 sequences; 40% to 45% were counted once. The ten most abundant clones make up about 3.8% of the sample. The sequencing sample was made of blood. These receptors were taken from a woman in her late teens or twenties in good health.

The CDR3: CASSQDLASGALDEQFF. The CDR3 bases are TGCGCCAGCAGCCAAGATCTGGCCAGCGGGGCCCTCGATGAGCAGTTCTTC. The V call is TRBV4-1, the J call TRBJ2-1; 7 bases fit TRBD2. From germline, CDR1 is MGHRA and CDR2 YSYEKL. V dropped 0 bases and J dropped 8; count of bases not matched to a gene: 13. The CDR3 totals 17 residues.

The chain couples TRBV4-1 to TRBJ2-5, with TRBD2 matching 10 bases. The CDR3 sequence is 16 residues long. From germline, CDR1 is MGHRA and CDR2 YSYEKL. The trim removed 2 bases at V and 11 bases at J, leaving 14 bases unmatched. The CDR3 loop is CASSQPTSGFYNEQYF. CDR3 DNA: TGCGCCAGCAGCCAACCGACTAGCGGGTTCTACAATGAGCAGTACTTC.

The table lists this clonotype with a count of one. A much larger clone is a single base away; this may be a read error. The V and J genes are TRBV5-1 and TRBJ2-1, with no clear D. Germline assignment: CDR1 SGHRS and CDR2 YFSETQ. V was trimmed by 0 bases and J by 10 bases, leaving 20 bases between them. The CDR3 consists of 16 residues. DNA for the CDR3: TGCGCCAGCAGCTTGGCCGCGAATCCAGACCTCTACGAGCAGTTCTTC. Its translation is CASSLAANPDLYEQFF.

This clonotype was picked up a small number of times. This rearrangement joins TRBV5-1 to TRBJ2-4; 8 bases align to TRBD1. With the DNA end fitting TRBJ2-7 better, the J assignment may be wrong. The germline CDR1 and CDR2 sequences are SGHRS and YFSETQ. The CDR3 extends over 16 amino acids. In nucleotides, the CDR3 is TGCGCCAGCAGCTGGGTCTCGACAGGGGCATTTTACGAGCAGTACTTC. Translating gives CASSWVSTGAFYEQYF.

The chain joins TRBV21-1 to TRBJ2-7. TRBV21-1 is tagged as a pseudogene. The CDR3 is 16 amino acids. The CDR3 loop is CASSRNRRGDSYEQYF. For the CDR3, the DNA is TGTGCCAGCAGCAGGAACCGTCGGGGTGACTCCTACGAGCAGTACTTC.

This clonotype has a handful of counts. The J gene is TRBJ2-5, the V gene TRBV7-2, with 9 nucleotides matching TRBD1. The germline V gene has CDR1 SGHTA and CDR2 FQGNSA. V shed 3 bases, J shed 4 bases, and the junction held 3 bases outside the gene matches. The CDR3 totals 14 residues. The CDR3 coding sequence is TGTGCCAGCAGCTTCCGGGACAGGGCAGAGACCCAGTACTTC. Its protein is CASSFRDRAETQYF.

The chain combines TRBV5-1 with TRBJ2-7; perhaps TRBD1 as D (6 bases). Germline V gene data show CDR1 as SGHRS and CDR2 as YFSETQ. CDR3 length equals 14 residues. The V and J ends lost 0 bases and 5 bases respectively, with 12 bases between them. The CDR3 region has the DNA TGCGCCAGCAGCTTGGGGTACAGGGCCAACGAGCAGTACTTC. It translates to CASSLGYRANEQYF.

The chain is built from TRBV6-6 and TRBJ2-7; 10 nucleotides agree with TRBD2. The CDR3 spans 16 residues. J gave up 2 bases and V 4 bases, and 8 bases lay outside the gene matches. In germline, CDR1 is MNHNY, CDR2 SVGAGI (reference sequence). The CDR3 bases are TGTGCCAGCAGTTTCCAGACTAGCGGGTACACCTACGAGCAGTACTTC. Residues: CASSFQTSGYTYEQYF.

The chain has TRBV2 and TRBJ2-5, with D unclear. This CDR3 contains 13 residues. From germline, CDR1 is SNHLY and CDR2 FYNNEI. V gave up 2 bases and J gave up 5 bases, with 9 bases separating them. CDR3 coding DNA: TGTGCCAGCAGTGAAATCAGGATGGAGACCCAGTACTTC. This sequence encodes CASSEIRMETQYF.